These 24 T cell receptor beta chains were sequenced from one sample in a study of blood T cells in healthy people across ages (dated by TCRdb to 2013 to 2016). The library was made by 5' RACE. The data were produced on an Illumina HiSeq 2500. A second PCR of roughly 7 to 11 cycles was performed with a sample-barcoded 5' primer and a J-beta primer mix. The raw public data were reprocessed by TCRdb itself: fastp quality trimming at Q25, MiXCR clonotype calling, in-frame beta chains only. CDR3 protein sequences are deduplicated, and each keeps its most common genes and DNA. The sample includes 850,000 to 1,000,000 distinct CDR3 sequences, with about 44% observed a single time. About an eighth of the sample rests with the top ten. The sequencing input was blood. The receptors derive from a young man in good health.

This clonotype was counted only a few times. The V and J genes are TRBV6-5 and TRBJ2-4; TRBD1 might be the D (6 bases). The CDR3 is 15 amino acids. Trimming took off 6 bases at V and 1 base at J, with 13 bases between the two ends. Germline V gene data show CDR1 as MNHEY and CDR2 as SVGAGI. The CDR3 here is CASSEQGSAKNIQYF. The CDR3, as DNA: TGTGCCAGCAGCGAACAGGGCTCGGCCAAAAACATTCAGTACTTC.

This clonotype has ten or more counts. The V call is TRBV5-1, the J call TRBJ2-2; D perhaps matches TRBD1 (6 bases). The germline V gene has CDR1 SGHRS and CDR2 YFSETQ. This CDR3 is 13 amino acids long. V lost 3 bases and J 7 bases, leaving 10 bases between the germline ends. The DNA of the CDR3 is TGCGCCAGCAGCTCGACAGGAATCGGGGAGCTGTTTTTT. This translates into CASSSTGIGELFF.

This clonotype was picked up one time. This sequence joins TRBV20-1 and TRBJ2-7; unclear D gene. CDR3 length: 14 residues. The germline gives CDR1 DFQATT, CDR2 SNEGSKA (reference sequence). Between the trimmed V and J ends, which lost 5 bases and 1 base, there was a span of 15 bases. The CDR3 nucleotides are TGCAGTGCTGGGGAAAGGGCGCGGTCCTACGAGCAGTACTTC. It is translated as CSAGERARSYEQYF.

Concerning this clonotype itself: One end of the junction fails to match germline, which may point to a read error. The J gene is TRBJ1-1, the V gene TRBV7-2; D perhaps matches TRBD1 (5 bases). The CDR3 has 13 amino acids. Germline-derived CDR1 and CDR2 are SGHTA and FQGNSA. The CDR3 DNA follows: TGTGCCAGCAGCGGCAGGGTTGGCACTGAGGCTTTCTTT. Amino acids: CASSGRVGTEAFF.

This chain uses TRBV5-1 with TRBJ1-5; possible D gene TRBD1, 5 bases. Trimming shortened V by 3 bases and J by 7 bases, and 14 bases separated the two germline ends. CDR1 and CDR2 from the germline V gene are SGHRS and YFSETQ. The CDR3 runs to 14 residues. CDR3 sequence reads: CASSSGLEGQPQHF. DNA for the CDR3: TGCGCCAGCAGCTCTGGACTGGAGGGGCAGCCCCAGCATTTT.

The V gene is TRBV6-5, the J gene TRBJ1-5; D not resolved. CDR1 and CDR2 from the germline V gene are MNHEY and SVGAGI. The germline V and J ends were trimmed by 0 bases and 2 bases, with 11 bases remaining between them. The CDR3 is 16 amino acids. Here the CDR3 DNA reads TGTGCCAGCAGTTACTCGTCCGGGAGGGGCAATCAGCCCCAGCATTTT. Translation gives CASSYSSGRGNQPQHF.

On this clonotype: Relative to the germline gene, one junction end is altered; a read error may explain this. The chain carries TRBV7-2 and TRBJ2-1; no firm D call. CDR3 length equals 15 residues. CDR1 is SGHTA and CDR2 is FQGNSA in the germline V gene. The CDR3 bases are TGTGCCAGCAGCTTAGGGTTGGTGTCCTACAATGGGCAGTTCTTC. Its protein is CASSLGLVSYNGQFF.

This clonotype has only a few counts. The rearrangement uses TRBV12-3 or TRBV12-4 and TRBJ2-2; no firm D call. The CDR3 length is 16 residues. Trimming took 5 bases from V and 0 from J, leaving 13 bases between them. This chain's CDR3 is CASSASTVTNTGELFF. The CDR3 nucleotides read TGTGCCAGCAGTGCAAGCACAGTAACGAACACCGGGGAGCTGTTTTTT.

Turning to this clonotype: A much larger clone lies a single base off, so this may be a read error. This chain links TRBV7-2 with TRBJ2-3; D is ambiguous. The V gene's germline CDR1 is SGHTA and CDR2 FQGNSA. Trimming took off 4 bases at V and 1 base at J, with 6 bases between the two ends. There are 13 residues in the CDR3. The CDR3 sequence: CASSWAGTDTQYF. The CDR3 DNA reads TGTGCCAGCAGCTGGGCGGGCACAGATACGCAGTATTTT.

This clonotype was picked up a small number of times. This sequence joins TRBV10-3 and TRBJ2-5; tentative D call: TRBD2 (5 bases). V was trimmed by 3 bases and J by 0 bases, leaving 8 bases between them. The CDR3 totals 14 residues. Germline-derived CDR1 and CDR2 are ENHRY and SYGVKD. CDR3 coding DNA: TGTGCCATCAGTGACCCGGGGAACCAAGAGACCCAGTACTTC. Translating it yields CAISDPGNQETQYF.

The V call is TRBV4-1, the J call TRBJ1-3; TRBD1 might be the D (6 bases). V lost 1 base to trimming and J lost 0 bases, with 10 bases between them. There are 16 residues in the CDR3. Germline V lookup: CDR1 MGHRA, CDR2 YSYEKL. The CDR3 region has the DNA TGCGCCAGCAGCCAAGGACAGGAGAACTCTGGAAACACCATATATTTT. Translation: CASSQGQENSGNTIYF.

This clonotype was counted a single time. The J gene is TRBJ1-2, the V gene TRBV10-3; 9 bases align to TRBD1. CDR3 length: 16 amino acids. Germline CDR1 is ENHRY and CDR2 is SYGVKD. V lost 6 bases, J lost 2 bases, and 10 bases stayed unmatched. DNA of the CDR3: TGTGCCATCAGCCCCCAACAGGGGGCAGCCAACTATGGCTACACCTTC. This codes for CAISPQQGAANYGYTF.

The chain combines TRBV3-1 with TRBJ1-6; 7 bases fit TRBD1. The germline CDR1 and CDR2 sequences are LGHDT and YNNKEL (reference sequence). The J segment lost 7 bases and the V segment lost 3 bases, leaving 9 bases of the junction unmatched. The CDR3 consists of 16 residues. The CDR3 loop reads CASSQRQGRANSPLHF. DNA of the CDR3: TGTGCCAGCAGCCAGAGACAGGGTCGGGCCAATTCACCCCTCCACTTT. The whole variable domain, filled in from reference TRBV3-1 and TRBJ1-6, reads DTAVSQTPKYLVTQMGNDKSIKCEQNLGHDTMYWYKQDSKKFLKIMFSYNNKELIINETVPNRFSPKSPDKAHLNLHINSLELGDSAVYFCASSQRQGRANSPLHFGNGTRLTVT.

In its sample, this clonotype was seen a few times. The chain employs TRBV4-1 and TRBJ1-1, with no clear D. CDR3 length: 14 amino acids. Trimming removed 2 bases at V and 0 bases at J, with 7 bases between. The V gene's germline CDR1 is MGHRA and CDR2 YSYEKL. The CDR3 loop is CASSQLTLNTEAFF. The CDR3 nucleotides are TGCGCCAGCAGCCAACTCACCCTGAACACTGAAGCTTTCTTT.

The chain recombines TRBV28 with TRBJ2-7; D might be TRBD1 (5 bases). The V gene lost 1 base and the J gene lost 7 bases, with 8 bases spanning the gap. Germline loops: CDR1 MDHEN, CDR2 SYDVKM. This CDR3 has 12 residues. This chain's CDR3 is CASSLYPGEQYF. The CDR3 DNA is TGTGCCAGCAGTTTATACCCAGGGGAGCAGTACTTC.

This clonotype was seen a few times. The chain employs TRBV29-1 and TRBJ1-2; D unclear. CDR3 length equals 11 residues. The germline gives CDR1 SQVTM, CDR2 ANQGSEA. With 5 bases removed from V and 2 bases from J, the gap between germline ends came to 6 bases. In nucleotides, the CDR3 is TGCAGCGTTCTACAAAACTATGGCTACACCTTC. Its translation: CSVLQNYGYTF. The full variable domain, with the rest looked up from reference TRBV29-1 and TRBJ1-2, is SAVISQKPSRDICQRGTSLTIQCQVDSQVTMMFWYRQQPGQSLTLIATANQGSEATYESGFVIDKFPISRPNLTFSTLTVSNMSPEDSSIYLCSVLQNYGYTFGSGTRLTVV.

The genes are TRBV2 and TRBJ1-6, with D possibly matching TRBD1 (6 bases). The CDR3 contains 16 residues. The germline V gene has CDR1 SNHLY and CDR2 FYNNEI. V was clipped by 2 bases and J by 7 bases, with 15 bases between them. CDR3 amino acids: CASSERGGPGNSPLHF. CDR3 bases: TGTGCCAGCAGTGAAAGAGGGGGGCCAGGGAATTCACCCCTCCACTTT.

This clonotype was seen a handful of times. In DNA form, the CDR3 reads TGTGCCAGCCGATGGACAGGGATCAACACCGGGGAGCTGTTTTTT. Protein sequence: CASRWTGINTGELFF. The chain links TRBV5-8 to TRBJ2-2, with 8 bases identical to TRBD1. The CDR3 totals 15 residues. The junction had 7 bases not matched to a gene; V was cut back by 7 bases and J by 2 bases. Germline loops: CDR1 SGHTS, CDR2 YDEGEE.

There are a few counts of this clonotype. The gene calls are TRBV15 and TRBJ2-1, with D perhaps being TRBD1 or TRBD2 (5 bases each). Germline V gene data show CDR1 as LNHNV and CDR2 as YYDKDF (reference sequence). V was clipped by 1 base and J by 8 bases, with 15 bases between them. CDR3 length: 15 residues. The DNA of the CDR3 is TGTGCCACCAGCAGAGCCTATCAGGGTAGCGATGAGCAGTTCTTC. This translates into CATSRAYQGSDEQFF.

This clonotype was found a few times. CDR3: CATSIHRGYEQYF. In DNA form, the CDR3 reads TGTGCCACCAGCATTCACAGGGGGTACGAGCAGTACTTC. The chain uses TRBV15 and TRBJ2-7; TRBD1 agrees at 8 bases. V lost 4 bases, J lost 4 bases, and 3 bases stayed unmatched. Per germline, CDR1 LNHNV and CDR2 YYDKDF (reference sequence). The CDR3 extends over 13 amino acids.

The chain carries TRBV10-3 and TRBJ2-1; D remains ambiguous. The CDR3 contains 15 residues. Germline V gene lookup returns CDR1 ENHRY and CDR2 SYGVKD. With 10 bases removed from V and 5 bases from J, the gap between germline ends came to 21 bases. The CDR3 DNA reads TGTGCCACCTCCTTTTCTATTCGGTCCGACAATGAGCAGTTCTTC. Amino acid sequence: CATSFSIRSDNEQFF.

The rearrangement joins TRBV6-5 to TRBJ1-1; D not certain. Germline CDR1 MNHEY, CDR2 SVGAGI. Trimming removed 4 bases from V and 0 bases from J, with 15 bases in between. The CDR3 has 16 amino acids. CDR3 DNA: TGTGCCAGCAGTTTTTGGGGTCGGACCATGAACACTGAAGCTTTCTTT. Encoded protein: CASSFWGRTMNTEAFF.

This clonotype was seen a handful of times. This chain links TRBV15 with TRBJ2-2; unclear D gene. The CDR3 is 14 residues long. Trimming left V 0 bases short and J 6 bases short, with 8 bases between. Germline V CDR1 and CDR2: LNHNV, YYDKDF (reference sequence). The CDR3 reads CATSRDRLAGELFF. In nucleotides, the CDR3 is TGTGCCACCAGCAGAGATCGATTGGCCGGGGAGCTGTTTTTT.

This CDR3 reads CASSQKGGRDTEAFF. CDR3 nucleotides: TGCGCCAGCAGCCAAAAAGGGGGCAGAGACACTGAAGCTTTCTTT. The chain combines TRBV4-1 with TRBJ1-1, with 7 bases fitting TRBD1. V shed 2 bases, J shed 3 bases, and the junction held 6 bases outside the gene matches. Germline V gives CDR1 MGHRA, CDR2 YSYEKL. CDR3 length equals 15 residues.